The present T cell receptor (beta chain) was sequenced within a study of response to subunit inactivated influenza vaccine. TCRdb re-called the RT-PCR reads through MiXCR, storing one row per CDR3 protein. Of around 760,000 distinct CDR3 sequences listed, approximately 14% are singletons. On this clonotype itself: Its antigen is undetermined.

Study outcomes and limitations: New T cells are recruited in small numbers by each seasonal influenza vaccination, according to the authors' suggestion.

This specimen consisted of PBMCs from blood, obtained roughly 2 weeks before vaccination. This receptor was obtained from a man aged 50 to 59 who received an inactivated influenza vaccine.

CDR3 in amino acids: CASSLSGTSYGYTF. For the CDR3, the DNA is TGTGCCAGCAGTTTGTCAGGGACCTCCTATGGCTACACCTTC. The rearrangement uses TRBV28 and TRBJ1-2; possibly TRBD1 for D (5 bases). CDR1 and CDR2 (germline): MDHEN, SYDVKM. This CDR3 contains 14 residues. V dropped 3 bases and J dropped 4 bases, with 12 bases sitting between them.